What follows are 27 T cell receptor beta chains derived from one specimen sequenced in a study of CD4+ T cells in melanoma. Some clones are missing from TCRdb's copy, which holds only in-frame ones; the method was immunoSEQ multiplex PCR. The sample yields about 110,000 clones, around 92% seen once. Sequences were obtained from peripheral blood. Every receptor here comes from a human donor with melanoma.

With regard to this clone: Other DNA sequences within the sample encode an identical CDR3. This chain joins TRBV5-4 and TRBJ1-1; possible D gene TRBD1, 5 bases. The CDR3 runs 13 residues. The germline V gene encodes CDR1 SGHNT and CDR2 YYREEE (reference sequence). The V end lost 2 bases, the J end lost 6 bases, and 11 bases lay between the germline ends. In nucleotides, the CDR3 is TGTGCCAGCAGCTTAATGGGGGTCCCTGAAGCTTTCTTT. Encoded protein: CASSLMGVPEAFF.

The V and J genes are TRBV19 and TRBJ2-5; 8 positions match TRBD1. There are 14 residues in the CDR3. From germline, CDR1 is LNHDA and CDR2 SQIVND (reference sequence). With V trimmed by 2 bases and J by 5 bases, 4 bases remained unmatched. The DNA for the CDR3 is TGTGCCAGTAGTATAACAGGGGGTCGGGAGACCCAGTACTTC. Its protein is CASSITGGRETQYF. Together with reference TRBV19 and TRBJ2-5, the CDR3 gives the full variable domain: DGGITQSPKYLFRKEGQNVTLSCEQNLNHDAMYWYRQDPGQGLRLIYYSQIVNDFQKGDIAEGYSVSREKKESFPLTVTSAQKNPTAFYLCASSITGGRETQYFGPGTRLLVL.

This chain links TRBV7-3 with TRBJ2-7; D not certain. The CDR3 contains 13 residues. Germline loops: CDR1 SGHTA, CDR2 FQGTGA. V was clipped by 2 bases and J by 2 bases, with 7 bases between them. The CDR3 loop is CASSLVATYEQYF. CDR3 bases: TGTGCCAGCAGCTTAGTTGCTACCTACGAGCAGTACTTC.

The CDR3 sequence is CATTRSRSSYEQYF. The CDR3 DNA reads TGTGCCACGACTCGGAGTCGTAGTTCCTACGAGCAGTACTTC. V and J are TRBV15 and TRBJ2-7; D gene unclear. The CDR3 has 14 amino acids. Germline loops: CDR1 LNHNV, CDR2 YYDKDF (reference sequence). The V end was cut by 9 bases, the J end by 1 base, with 16 bases between.

V and J are TRBV9 and TRBJ1-3; D gene unclear. The germline V and J ends were trimmed by 0 bases and 0 bases, with 10 bases remaining between them. Germline V gives CDR1 SGDLS, CDR2 YYNGEE. The CDR3 spans 16 residues. The CDR3 DNA sequence: TGTGCCAGCAGCGTAGCAGGTATTTCCTCTGGAAACACCATATATTTT. Encoded protein: CASSVAGISSGNTIYF.

V and J are TRBV28 and TRBJ1-4; D is perhaps TRBD1 (5 bases). The CDR3 sequence is 13 residues long. With 9 bases removed from V and 8 bases from J, the gap between germline ends came to 16 bases. Germline V gene data show CDR1 as MDHEN and CDR2 as SYDVKM. CDR3 DNA sequence: TGTGCCAGTGCTGTGGAGGGGAGGGAAAAACTGTTTTTT. Translation gives CASAVEGREKLFF.

This chain joins TRBV5-6 and TRBJ2-3; 8 bases line up with TRBD2. The length of the CDR3 is 15 residues. Germline-derived CDR1 and CDR2 are SGHDT and YYEEEE. The trim removed 1 base at V and 7 bases at J, leaving 8 bases unmatched. The CDR3 is CASSLTAGVINTQYF. The CDR3 DNA follows: TGTGCCAGCAGCTTGACAGCGGGGGTTATAAATACGCAGTATTTT.

V gene TRBV28 combines with J gene TRBJ2-5; D unresolved. Trimming left V 6 bases short and J 5 bases short, with 16 bases between. The CDR3 length is 14 residues. Per germline, CDR1 MDHEN and CDR2 SYDVKM. The CDR3 coding sequence is TGTGCCAGCAGGTGGACCGGGTCCTCTGAGACCCAGTACTTC. It yields the protein CASRWTGSSETQYF.

V usage is TRBV9 and J usage is TRBJ2-1; 11 nucleotides line up with TRBD2. The junction had 7 bases not matched to a gene; V was cut back by 4 bases and J by 10 bases. Germline V lookup: CDR1 SGDLS, CDR2 YYNGEE. The CDR3 runs 14 residues. The CDR3 DNA reads TGTGCCAGCAGCCCCAGACTAGCGGGAAAAGAGCAGTTCTTC. Amino acids: CASSPRLAGKEQFF.

The V call is TRBV18, the J call TRBJ2-7; 7 bases are a match to TRBD1. CDR1 and CDR2 from the germline V gene are KGHSH and LQKENI. V was pared by 1 base and J by 2 bases, with 5 bases of the junction left unmatched. CDR3 length equals 15 residues. This CDR3 reads CASSPRPQGAYEQYF. The CDR3, as DNA: TGTGCCAGCTCACCACGTCCCCAGGGGGCCTACGAGCAGTACTTC.

The chain has TRBV10-3 and TRBJ2-6; D not resolved. The length of the CDR3 is 16 residues. V dropped 2 bases and J dropped 0 bases, with 8 bases sitting between them. Germline assignment: CDR1 ENHRY and CDR2 SYGVKD. DNA of the CDR3: TGTGCCATCAGTGAGCGCGTGAACTCTGGGGCCAACGTCCTGACTTTC. It specifies CAISERVNSGANVLTF.

The chain joins TRBV19 to TRBJ2-7; the D gene is possibly TRBD2 (5 bases). V dropped 6 bases and J dropped 0 bases, with 12 bases sitting between them. The CDR3 consists of 14 residues. Germline CDR1 reads LNHDA; CDR2 reads SQIVND (reference sequence). CDR3 sequence: CASRSGINSYEQYF. CDR3 in DNA: TGTGCCAGTAGGAGCGGAATCAACTCCTACGAGCAGTACTTC.

The V and J genes are TRBV23-1 and TRBJ1-5, with D unclear. TRBV23-1 is an open reading frame, and its role is uncertain. Trimming took 3 bases from V and 4 from J, leaving 4 bases between them. This CDR3 region has 12 residues. The DNA of the CDR3 is TGCGCCAGCAGTCAGCCTAATCAGCCCCAGCATTTT. It yields the protein CASSQPNQPQHF.

The chain combines TRBV10-3 with TRBJ2-1; 10 positions agree with TRBD2. V lost 0 bases and J lost 6; bases outside the gene matches: 11. The CDR3 is made up of 18 amino acids. Per the germline V gene, CDR1 is ENHRY and CDR2 is SYGVKD. CDR3 loop: CAISESGFSGGKSNEQFF. CDR3 DNA: TGTGCCATCAGTGAGTCCGGGTTTAGCGGGGGGAAATCCAATGAGCAGTTCTTC.

The chain joins TRBV2 to TRBJ1-4; D unresolved. The CDR3 length is 15 residues. Germline V gene data show CDR1 as SNHLY and CDR2 as FYNNEI. The V gene lost 6 bases and the J gene lost 0 bases, with 11 bases spanning the gap. This chain's CDR3 is CASSPNRATNEKLFF. CDR3 nucleotides: TGTGCCAGCAGCCCCAACCGAGCAACTAATGAAAAACTGTTTTTT. The variable domain in full, completed from reference TRBV2 and TRBJ1-4, reads EPEVTQTPSHQVTQMGQEVILRCVPISNHLYFYWYRQILGQKVEFLVSFYNNEISEKSEIFDDQFSVERPDGSNFTLKIRSTKLEDSAMYFCASSPNRATNEKLFFGSGTQLSVL.

This chain connects TRBV9 to TRBJ1-2, with D perhaps TRBD1 (5 bases). Germline V gene lookup returns CDR1 SGDLS and CDR2 YYNGEE. V shed 0 bases and J shed 8 bases, with 17 bases lying between them. CDR3 length equals 15 residues. The CDR3 sequence is CASSVDQGFGRGYTF. CDR3 nucleotides: TGTGCCAGCAGCGTAGATCAGGGATTCGGCAGGGGCTACACCTTC.

This clone was picked up one time. The V call is TRBV4-2, the J call TRBJ2-5; 7 bases line up with TRBD2. Looked up from germline, CDR1 is LGHNA and CDR2 is YNFKEQ. The V and J ends lost 1 base and 2 bases, in that order; junction bases with no gene match: 4. CDR3 size: 15 residues. CDR3 amino acids: CASSQGWEGQETQYF. CDR3 DNA: TGTGCCAGCAGCCAAGGGTGGGAGGGTCAAGAGACCCAGTACTTC.

This clone was observed a single time. This sequence joins TRBV4-2 and TRBJ1-2; unclear D gene. The V end was cut by 0 bases, the J end by 9 bases, with 8 bases between. CDR3 size: 12 residues. The germline gives CDR1 LGHNA, CDR2 YNFKEQ. For the CDR3, the DNA is TGTGCCAGCAGCCAAGATAGCAGGAGCTACACCTTC. It encodes CASSQDSRSYTF.

The table lists this clone with a count of one. J is TRBJ2-5 and V is TRBV4-3, with D unresolved. Germline CDR1 is LGHNA and CDR2 is YSLEER. V lost 0 bases, J lost 5 bases, and 4 bases lay in between. The CDR3 runs 12 residues. This CDR3 is CASSQDRETQYF. CDR3 nucleotide sequence: TGCGCCAGCAGCCAAGATCGGGAGACCCAGTACTTC.

V usage is TRBV7-3 and J usage is TRBJ2-1; 9 nucleotides match TRBD2. Germline V gene data show CDR1 as SGHTA and CDR2 as FQGTGA. The V gene end was trimmed by 6 bases and the J gene end by 6 bases; junction bases not matched to a gene: 9. This CDR3 has 15 amino acids. In nucleotides, the CDR3 is TGTGCCAGCAGTTATCTAGCGGGATTCGGCAATGAGCAGTTCTTC. This codes for CASSYLAGFGNEQFF.

V usage is TRBV19 and J usage is TRBJ1-1; TRBD1 might be the D (5 bases). Germline V CDR1 and CDR2: LNHDA, SQIVND (reference sequence). The CDR3 extends over 15 amino acids. V gave up 5 bases and J gave up 0 bases, with 13 bases separating them. CDR3 in DNA: TGTGCCAGTAGTCCCCGGACACTGATGAACACTGAAGCTTTCTTT. This codes for CASSPRTLMNTEAFF. Using reference TRBV19 and TRBJ1-1 for the parts outside the CDR3, the full variable domain is DGGITQSPKYLFRKEGQNVTLSCEQNLNHDAMYWYRQDPGQGLRLIYYSQIVNDFQKGDIAEGYSVSREKKESFPLTVTSAQKNPTAFYLCASSPRTLMNTEAFFGQGTRLTVV.

This clone came up once. This sequence joins TRBV11-1 and TRBJ2-7; 7 nucleotides agree with TRBD1. The V segment lost 3 bases and the J segment 5 bases; nucleotides outside the gene matches: 10. Per the germline V gene, CDR1 is SGHAT and CDR2 is FQDESV (reference sequence). This CDR3 has 15 amino acids. The CDR3 DNA reads TGTGCCAGCAGCTTCCCGACAGGGATTATCCACGAGCAGTACTTC. It codes for CASSFPTGIIHEQYF.

This chain uses TRBV9 with TRBJ2-7, with D tentatively TRBD1 or TRBD2 (5 bases each). V was shortened by 4 bases and J by 3 bases, with 17 bases between the two germline ends. The V gene's germline CDR1 is SGDLS and CDR2 YYNGEE. This CDR3 spans 15 amino acids. CDR3 protein: CASSPGTRGGYEQYF. The CDR3 nucleotides are TGTGCCAGCAGCCCAGGGACCCGAGGTGGCTACGAGCAGTACTTC.

The chain links TRBV5-1 to TRBJ2-5; D perhaps matches TRBD1 (6 bases). The germline V gene has CDR1 SGHRS and CDR2 YFSETQ. The V end was cut by 1 base, the J end by 1 base, with 11 bases between. This CDR3 has 15 amino acids. The CDR3 bases are TGCGCCAGCAGCTTGTCACAGGGATCCCAAGAGACCCAGTACTTC. Translation gives CASSLSQGSQETQYF.

The chain couples TRBV28 to TRBJ2-1, with TRBD1 identical over 8 bases. CDR3 length: 14 amino acids. Unmatched junction bases numbered 5, after V lost 2 bases and J lost 8 bases. Germline V lookup: CDR1 MDHEN, CDR2 SYDVKM. The DNA of the CDR3 is TGTGCCAGCAGTTTACAGGGGGCGCGGGATGAGCAGTTCTTC. Encoded protein: CASSLQGARDEQFF. Full variable domain (remainder filled in from reference TRBV28 and TRBJ2-1): DVKVTQSSRYLVKRTGEKVFLECVQDMDHENMFWYRQDPGLGLRLIYFSYDVKMKEKGDIPEGYSVSREKKERFSLILESASTNQTSMYLCASSLQGARDEQFFGPGTRLTVL.

In regard to this clone: At one of its ends the junction is not consistent with the germline gene, which may arise from a read error. The chain employs TRBV7-3 and TRBJ2-3; D gene uncertain. The CDR3 is 15 residues long. Germline CDR1 reads SGHTA; CDR2 reads FQGTGA. The CDR3 bases are TGTGCCAGCAGCCTAACGCACGCTAGCACAGATACGCAGTATTTT. Encoded protein: CASSLTHASTDTQYF.

This clone was seen only once. This chain links TRBV5-1 with TRBJ1-4; 8 nucleotides line up with TRBD1. Per germline, CDR1 SGHRS and CDR2 YFSETQ. The CDR3 runs to 14 residues. The V gene end was trimmed by 2 bases and the J gene end by 8 bases; junction bases not matched to a gene: 5. DNA for the CDR3: TGCGCCAGCAGCTTAGGACAGGGAGGAGAAAAACTGTTTTTT. Residues: CASSLGQGGEKLFF.